The 31 T cell receptor beta chains below all came from one sample that was sequenced in a study of blood T cell repertoires in COVID-19. Method: immunoSEQ multiplex PCR; TCRdb's copy keeps in-frame clones and lacks some. The profile shows 200,000 to 250,000 clones, 80% to 85% of them singletons. Source material: peripheral blood. These TCRs come from a human donor in a cohort sampled during active COVID-19.

This chain links TRBV11-1 with TRBJ1-1; a weak D match, TRBD1 (5 bases). Germline CDR1 is SGHAT and CDR2 is FQDESV (reference sequence). Trimming stripped 5 bases from V and 7 bases from J, with 20 bases between. The CDR3 consists of 15 residues. Here the CDR3 DNA reads TGTGCCAGCAGCCCAAGGGACCGGGAGTTCTTTGAAGCTTTCTTT. As protein: CASSPRDREFFEAFF.

The gene calls are TRBV19 and TRBJ1-5; 10 nucleotides line up with TRBD1. Trimming removed 6 bases from V and 0 bases from J; junction bases left unmatched: 8. This CDR3 contains 17 residues. The germline V gene has CDR1 LNHDA and CDR2 SQIVND (reference sequence). The DNA of the CDR3 is TGTGCCAGTAGGGAACGACAGGGGGCATTTAGCAATCAGCCCCAGCATTTT. It translates to CASRERQGAFSNQPQHF.

This chain uses TRBV28 with TRBJ2-7; the D gene is possibly TRBD1 (6 bases). The V and J ends lost 5 bases and 0 bases respectively, with 14 bases between them. This CDR3 has 15 amino acids. The germline CDR1 and CDR2 sequences are MDHEN and SYDVKM. The CDR3 nucleotides are TGTGCCAGCAGTACAGGGACCCCAAGCTCCTACGAGCAGTACTTC. Its translation is CASSTGTPSSYEQYF.

This clone was observed a single time. The chain couples TRBV19 to TRBJ1-1, with D unclear. The germline V gene has CDR1 LNHDA and CDR2 SQIVND (reference sequence). This CDR3 is 14 amino acids long. V lost 3 bases, J lost 0 bases, and 8 bases lay in between. The CDR3 DNA reads TGTGCCAGTAGTATCCCCAGGATGAACACTGAAGCTTTCTTT. It translates to CASSIPRMNTEAFF.

The V call is TRBV4-1, the J call TRBJ2-1; 11 positions agree with TRBD2. This CDR3 is 16 amino acids long. Germline CDR1 MGHRA, CDR2 YSYEKL. V lost 1 base to trimming and J lost 4 bases; unmatched junction nucleotides: 3. CDR3 sequence (DNA): TGCGCCAGCAGCCAAGGACTAGCGGGAACGTACAATGAGCAGTTCTTC. Encoded protein: CASSQGLAGTYNEQFF.

The chain has TRBV10-3 and TRBJ2-1; D is unresolved. The CDR3 loop spans 16 amino acids. The V and J ends lost 0 bases and 0 bases respectively, with 9 bases between them. The V gene's germline CDR1 is ENHRY and CDR2 SYGVKD. The CDR3 region has the DNA TGTGCCATCAGTGAGTCTGGCGGTCGCTCCTACAATGAGCAGTTCTTC. This gives the protein CAISESGGRSYNEQFF.

This clone was recorded only once. The rearrangement joins TRBV7-3 to TRBJ1-1, with 9 bases aligning to TRBD1. In germline, CDR1 is SGHTA, CDR2 FQGTGA. The V and J ends lost 2 bases and 4 bases, in that order; junction bases with no gene match: 8. The CDR3 spans 16 residues. CDR3 sequence: CASSLGHRGLATEAFF. The CDR3 DNA follows: TGTGCCAGCAGCTTAGGCCACAGGGGGCTCGCCACTGAAGCTTTCTTT. The whole variable domain, filled in from reference TRBV7-3 and TRBJ1-1, reads GAGVSQTPSNKVTEKGKYVELRCDPISGHTALYWYRQSLGQGPEFLIYFQGTGAADDSGLPNDRFFAVRPEGSVSTLKIQRTERGDSAVYLCASSLGHRGLATEAFFGQGTRLTVV.

The chain joins TRBV19 to TRBJ2-7; tentative D call: TRBD2 (5 bases). The germline V gene encodes CDR1 LNHDA and CDR2 SQIVND (reference sequence). Trimming stripped 1 base from V and 2 bases from J, with 12 bases between. This CDR3 spans 15 amino acids. The CDR3 bases are TGTGCCAGTAGTATAGCATCTAGCATCCCCTACGAGCAGTACTTC. Encoded protein: CASSIASSIPYEQYF.

The rearrangement links TRBV19 to TRBJ2-1, with TRBD2 as a possible D gene (6 bases). Trimming shortened V by 3 bases and J by 7 bases, and 16 bases separated the two germline ends. The CDR3 extends over 15 amino acids. Germline V gene lookup returns CDR1 LNHDA and CDR2 SQIVND (reference sequence). The CDR3 is CASSMRLSSGNEQFF. DNA of the CDR3: TGTGCCAGTAGTATGAGGCTATCCAGCGGGAATGAGCAGTTCTTC.

The V gene is TRBV7-2, the J gene TRBJ2-1, with D possibly being TRBD1 (6 bases). Trimming pared 4 bases from V and 4 bases from J, leaving 14 bases between. This CDR3 has 15 residues. The germline gives CDR1 SGHTA, CDR2 FQGNSA. CDR3 bases: TGTGCCAGCAGCTCGAGGGGGAACCAGTACAATGAGCAGTTCTTC. Its translation is CASSSRGNQYNEQFF. Combining the CDR3 with reference TRBV7-2 and TRBJ2-1 gives the whole variable domain GAGVSQSPSNKVTEKGKDVELRCDPISGHTALYWYRQSLGQGLEFLIYFQGNSAPDKSGLPSDRFSAERTGGSVSTLTIQRTQQEDSAVYLCASSSRGNQYNEQFFGPGTRLTVL.

The chain couples TRBV21-1 to TRBJ1-2; the tabulated D call, TRBD1, remains unverified against the DNA. TRBV21-1 is listed as a pseudogene. The CDR3 contains 14 residues. The CDR3 sequence: CASSSRQGAFGYTF. The CDR3 bases are TGTGCCAGCAGCAGCCGACAGGGGGCGTTCGGCTACACCTTC.

The chain recombines TRBV28 with TRBJ2-7; 11 positions agree with TRBD1. Germline V CDR1 and CDR2: MDHEN, SYDVKM. The CDR3 contains 15 residues. With 6 bases clipped from V and 3 bases from J, the junction kept 7 bases outside the gene matches. This CDR3 is CASSQGTGGFYEQYF. The CDR3 nucleotides read TGTGCCAGCAGCCAGGGGACAGGGGGGTTCTACGAGCAGTACTTC.

The chain is built from TRBV28 and TRBJ2-3, with a weak D call TRBD2 (5 bases). CDR1 MDHEN and CDR2 SYDVKM come from the germline V gene. The germline V and J ends were trimmed by 7 bases and 6 bases, with 11 bases remaining between them. The CDR3 has 12 residues. CDR3 in amino acids: CASTPRGDTQYF. CDR3 nucleotide sequence: TGTGCCAGCACACCTCGGGGTGATACGCAGTATTTT.

J is TRBJ1-5 and V is TRBV6-2 or TRBV6-3; perhaps TRBD1 as D (6 bases). Trimming took off 6 bases at V and 2 bases at J, with 11 bases between the two ends. Germline lookup yields CDR1 MNHEY and CDR2 SVGEGT. The CDR3 length is 14 residues. CDR3 region: CASSGNRGNQPQHF. For the CDR3, the DNA is TGTGCCAGCAGCGGAAACAGGGGCAATCAGCCCCAGCATTTT.

The V gene is TRBV30, the J gene TRBJ1-2; 9 nucleotides match TRBD1. CDR1 GTSNPN and CDR2 SVGIG come from the germline V gene (reference sequence). Trimming at V came to 8 bases and at J to 6 bases, leaving 4 bases not matched to a gene. This CDR3 contains 11 residues. The DNA of the CDR3 is TGTGCCCGGCGGGACAGGGATGGCTACACCTTC. This codes for CARRDRDGYTF.

V is TRBV10-3 and J is TRBJ2-7; the D gene is possibly TRBD2 (5 bases). V lost 6 bases, J lost 0 bases, and 6 bases lay in between. Germline V lookup: CDR1 ENHRY, CDR2 SYGVKD. The CDR3 consists of 12 residues. The CDR3 DNA reads TGTGCCATCAGCGGGAACTCCTACGAGCAGTACTTC. Encoded protein: CAISGNSYEQYF.

J is TRBJ2-7 and V is TRBV27, with 15 bases that match TRBD2. The J segment lost 0 bases and the V segment lost 7 bases, leaving 10 bases of the junction unmatched. Germline loops: CDR1 MNHEY, CDR2 SMNVEV (reference sequence). This CDR3 contains 18 residues. The CDR3 nucleotides read TGTGCCAGCACCAGGACTAGCGGGAGGGCCGGGGGCTCCTACGAGCAGTACTTC. Translation gives CASTRTSGRAGGSYEQYF.

This sequence joins TRBV9 and TRBJ2-7, with TRBD1 as a possible D gene (6 bases). Germline V gene sequence: CDR1 SGDLS, CDR2 YYNGEE. Trimming stripped 3 bases from V and 0 bases from J, with 13 bases between. The CDR3 runs to 15 residues. The CDR3 reads CASSAHLGASYEQYF. DNA of the CDR3: TGTGCCAGCAGCGCCCACCTGGGGGCCTCCTACGAGCAGTACTTC.

V is TRBV7-2 and J is TRBJ2-3, with a possible D match to TRBD1 (6 bases). The CDR3 is 15 residues long. Trimming took off 1 base at V and 3 bases at J, with 11 bases between the two ends. Germline values: CDR1 SGHTA, CDR2 FQGNSA. CDR3 coding DNA: TGTGCCAGCAGCTTAGTCGTAGGGGGAACAGATACGCAGTATTTT. Its protein product is CASSLVVGGTDTQYF.

The chain is built from TRBV14 and TRBJ1-1; D unclear. The CDR3 loop spans 13 amino acids. The germline gives CDR1 SGHDN, CDR2 FVKESK. V was cut by 4 bases and J by 1 base, with 7 bases left in between. CDR3 DNA: TGTGCCAGCAGCCGGCAGGAGAACACTGAAGCTTTCTTT. Translated, it gives CASSRQENTEAFF.

The chain couples TRBV5-1 to TRBJ2-4, with 15 bases identical to TRBD2. The CDR3 is 18 residues long. Germline loops: CDR1 SGHRS, CDR2 YFSETQ. V lost 4 bases to trimming and J lost 7 bases; unmatched junction nucleotides: 12. CDR3: CASSTGLAGGPLGNIQYF. The CDR3 region has the DNA TGCGCCAGCAGCACCGGACTAGCGGGAGGGCCCCTTGGGAACATTCAGTACTTC.

The rearrangement links TRBV2 to TRBJ1-2; TRBD1 is a possible D gene (6 bases). The CDR3 totals 17 residues. CDR1 SNHLY and CDR2 FYNNEI come from the germline V gene. V lost 6 bases, J lost 4 bases, and 24 bases lay in between. CDR3 DNA: TGTGCCAGCAGCATGTCCCCCGCAGGGTTAGGGGGCTATGGCTACACCTTC. It yields the protein CASSMSPAGLGGYGYTF.

The V call is TRBV28, the J call TRBJ2-1; D not certain. Trimming left V 3 bases short and J 4 bases short, with 7 bases between. Per the germline V gene, CDR1 is MDHEN and CDR2 is SYDVKM. The length of the CDR3 is 13 residues. The CDR3 coding sequence is TGTGCCAGCAGTTTGAGCTTATACAATGAGCAGTTCTTC. Its protein is CASSLSLYNEQFF.

The chain recombines TRBV4-3 with TRBJ2-1; 11 positions match TRBD2. This CDR3 contains 16 residues. Trimming removed 4 bases from V and 3 bases from J; junction bases left unmatched: 5. Per germline, CDR1 LGHNA and CDR2 YSLEER. DNA for the CDR3: TGCGCCAGCAGCCCTATTCTAGCGGGAGGCTACAATGAGCAGTTCTTC. This codes for CASSPILAGGYNEQFF.

CDR3 protein: CASSSLERGSGANVLTF. The CDR3 DNA is TGTGCCAGCAGCTCTTTGGAGCGGGGCTCGGGGGCCAACGTCCTGACTTTC. The V call is TRBV4-2, the J call TRBJ2-6; 7 bases map to TRBD2. CDR3 length: 17 amino acids. Germline assignment: CDR1 LGHNA and CDR2 YNFKEQ. After removal of 5 bases from V and 4 bases from J, the junction contained 11 bases not matched to a gene.

This clone was seen a handful of times. J is TRBJ1-5 and V is TRBV27; D is undetermined. The CDR3 sequence is 13 residues long. V lost 3 bases, J lost 3 bases, and 6 bases lay in between. Germline V lookup: CDR1 MNHEY, CDR2 SMNVEV (reference sequence). The CDR3 sequence is CASSFTSNQPQHF. As DNA, the CDR3 is TGTGCCAGCAGTTTTACTTCCAATCAGCCCCAGCATTTT.

The chain employs TRBV11-1 and TRBJ2-7; D remains unclear. Per germline, CDR1 SGHAT and CDR2 FQDESV (reference sequence). CDR3 length equals 14 residues. Trimming removed 5 bases at V and 2 bases at J, with 13 bases between. The CDR3 bases are TGTGCCAGCAGCCACATCCAGGTCCCCTACGAGCAGTACTTC. As protein: CASSHIQVPYEQYF. The full variable domain, with the rest looked up from reference TRBV11-1 and TRBJ2-7, is EAEVAQSPRYKITEKSQAVAFWCDPISGHATLYWYRQILGQGPELLVQFQDESVVDDSQLPKDRFSAERLKGVDSTLKIQPAELGDSAMYLCASSHIQVPYEQYFGPGTRLTVT.

V usage is TRBV7-9 and J usage is TRBJ1-1, with 9 nucleotides matching TRBD1. CDR1 SEHNR and CDR2 FQNEAQ come from the germline V gene (reference sequence). The J segment lost 5 bases and the V segment lost 5 bases, leaving 6 bases of the junction unmatched. The CDR3 contains 14 residues. Here the CDR3 reads CASSLPGQGTEAFF. Here the CDR3 DNA reads TGTGCCAGCAGCCTTCCGGGACAGGGTACTGAAGCTTTCTTT.

The chain uses TRBV4-1 and TRBJ2-5; 7 bases line up with TRBD1. The CDR3 spans 14 residues. Losses at the gene ends were 0 bases for V and 4 bases for J; bases not matched to a gene: 2. Germline V gene sequence: CDR1 MGHRA, CDR2 YSYEKL. The CDR3, as DNA: TGCGCCAGCAGCCAAGACTCAGGGGGAGAGACCCAGTACTTC. Amino acid sequence: CASSQDSGGETQYF.

This clone occurred a few times. The chain employs TRBV3-1 (or the pseudogene TRBV3-2) and TRBJ1-5; 8 positions agree with TRBD1. Germline-derived CDR1 and CDR2 are LGHDT and YNNKEL (reference sequence). Losses at the gene ends were 6 bases for V and 4 bases for J; bases not matched to a gene: 5. The CDR3 consists of 14 residues. CDR3 protein: CASSQRQGNQPQHF. The CDR3 coding sequence is TGTGCCAGCAGTCAGCGACAGGGGAATCAGCCCCAGCATTTT.

In this sample, this clone turned up a few times. The chain has TRBV7-9 and TRBJ2-6; D possibly corresponds to TRBD1 (5 bases). The V gene lost 11 bases and the J gene lost 0 bases, with 11 bases spanning the gap. This CDR3 contains 14 residues. Germline V gene lookup returns CDR1 SEHNR and CDR2 FQNEAQ (reference sequence). CDR3 loop: CAPRQSSGANVLTF. The CDR3 DNA reads TGTGCCCCTCGACAGAGCTCTGGGGCCAACGTCCTGACTTTC. The entire variable domain, with the rest obtained from reference TRBV7-9 and TRBJ2-6, is as follows: DTGVSQNPRHKITKRGQNVTFRCDPISEHNRLYWYRQTLGQGPEFLTYFQNEAQLEKSRLLSDRFSAERPKGSFSTLEIQRTEQGDSAMYLCAPRQSSGANVLTFGAGSRLTVL.